The 3 T cell receptor beta chains below all came from one sample that was sequenced in a study of T-cell memory formation after mild COVID-19. TCRdb recomputed calls from the 5' RACE reads with MiXCR, one row per CDR3 protein. The sample shows hundreds of thousands of distinct CDR3 sequences, 28% of them seen only once. The sequencing input was PBMCs or a T cell subset sorted from them (not recorded which). Source of these receptors: an adult woman who had mild COVID-19 (a few samples of this study predate the infection). Cell type and time point are not known.

The J gene is TRBJ2-7, the V gene TRBV7-9; D might be TRBD1 or TRBD2, each matching 5 bases. Trimming removed 4 bases from V and 5 bases from J, with 15 bases in between. Germline V gene data show CDR1 as SEHNR and CDR2 as FQNEAQ (reference sequence). The CDR3 has 14 residues. The CDR3 sequence is CASSSHRYGDEQYF. Here the CDR3 DNA reads TGTGCCAGCAGCTCACACAGGTACGGGGACGAGCAGTACTTC.

The chain employs TRBV5-4 and TRBJ2-1; D is possibly TRBD2 (6 bases). CDR3 length: 14 amino acids. CDR1 and CDR2 (germline): SGHNT, YYREEE (reference sequence). The V and J ends lost 0 bases and 7 bases respectively, with 11 bases between them. CDR3 amino acids: CASSLVAAGNEQFF. The CDR3 DNA reads as TGTGCCAGCAGCTTGGTAGCGGCGGGAAATGAGCAGTTCTTC.

This chain connects TRBV5-1 to TRBJ2-7, with TRBD2 as a possible D gene (5 bases). CDR3 length: 14 amino acids. CDR1 and CDR2 from the germline V gene are SGHRS and YFSETQ. The V and J ends lost 0 bases and 7 bases respectively, with 14 bases between them. CDR3 DNA sequence: TGCGCCAGCAGCTTGGAACTAGGTAATTGGGAGCAGTACTTC. Its translation is CASSLELGNWEQYF.